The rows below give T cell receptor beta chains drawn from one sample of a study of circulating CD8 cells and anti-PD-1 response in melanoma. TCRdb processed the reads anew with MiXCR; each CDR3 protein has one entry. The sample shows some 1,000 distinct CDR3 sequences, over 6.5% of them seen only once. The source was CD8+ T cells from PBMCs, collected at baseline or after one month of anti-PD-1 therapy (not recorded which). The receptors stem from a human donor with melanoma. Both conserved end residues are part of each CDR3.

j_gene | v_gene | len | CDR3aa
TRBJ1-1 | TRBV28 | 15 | CASSRPGTLNTEAFF
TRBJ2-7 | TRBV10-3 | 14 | CAIRPEEAIYEQYF
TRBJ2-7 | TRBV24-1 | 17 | CATSDPETGDSPYEQYF
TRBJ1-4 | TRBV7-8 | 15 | CASSPLQGSGEKLFF
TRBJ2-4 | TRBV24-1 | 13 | CATSDPQGSIQYF
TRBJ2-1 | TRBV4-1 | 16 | CASSPPSRSSYNEQFF
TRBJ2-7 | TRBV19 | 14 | CASSPSGVSYEQYF
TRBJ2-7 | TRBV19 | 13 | CASSVQGHNEQYF
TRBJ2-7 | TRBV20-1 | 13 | CSASSVGEYEQYF
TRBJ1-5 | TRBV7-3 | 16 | CASIRTGGVGNQPQHF
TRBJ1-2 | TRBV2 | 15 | CASTGTGPFDYGYTF
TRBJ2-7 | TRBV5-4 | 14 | CASSFFGGAVEQYF
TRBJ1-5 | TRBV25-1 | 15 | CASSEPGNSNQPQHF
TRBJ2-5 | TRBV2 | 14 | CASSSRVPMETQYF
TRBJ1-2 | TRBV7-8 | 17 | CASSQGTGGYRNYGYTF
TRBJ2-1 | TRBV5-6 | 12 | CASSLTEDEQFF
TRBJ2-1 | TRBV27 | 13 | CASSLGGDNEQFF
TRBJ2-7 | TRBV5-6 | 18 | CASSAPGQGSVPTYEQYF
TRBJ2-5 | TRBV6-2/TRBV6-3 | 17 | CASSYSTAGGWQETQYF
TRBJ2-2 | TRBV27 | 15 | CASSTDRGLTGELFF
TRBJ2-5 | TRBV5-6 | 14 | CASSLELSLETQYF
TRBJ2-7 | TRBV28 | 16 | CASRALTVGRKDEQYF
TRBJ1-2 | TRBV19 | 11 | CASRTGYGYAF
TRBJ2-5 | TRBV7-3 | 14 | CASSPAGAGETQYF
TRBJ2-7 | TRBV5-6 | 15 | CASNSGTGVAYEQYF
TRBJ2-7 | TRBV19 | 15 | CASSISLRSSYEQYF
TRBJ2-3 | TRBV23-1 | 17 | CASSTTGPNASTDTQYF
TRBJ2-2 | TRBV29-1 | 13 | CSVVGGNTGELFF
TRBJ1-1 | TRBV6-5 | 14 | CASSYSRGYTEAFF
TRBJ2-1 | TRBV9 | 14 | CASSVGQGVDEQFF
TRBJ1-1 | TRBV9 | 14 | CASSVAGVGAEAFF
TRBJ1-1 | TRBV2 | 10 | CASANFEAFF
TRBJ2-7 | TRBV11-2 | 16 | CASSLEGGLAAYEQYF
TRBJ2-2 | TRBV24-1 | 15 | CAISSGAQGTGELFF
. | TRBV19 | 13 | CASSDFEPDTQHF
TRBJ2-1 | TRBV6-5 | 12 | CASSRGRDEQFF
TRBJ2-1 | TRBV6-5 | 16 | CASSYSNQGINNEQFF
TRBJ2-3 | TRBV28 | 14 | CASSIGLAGDTQYF
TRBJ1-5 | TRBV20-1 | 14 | CSAREGQGNQPQHF
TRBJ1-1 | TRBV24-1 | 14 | CATSEAQGNTEAFF
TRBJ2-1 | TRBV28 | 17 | CASSFSRTSVAYNEQFF
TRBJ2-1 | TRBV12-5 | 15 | CASGSTGTEYNEQFF
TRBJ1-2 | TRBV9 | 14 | CASSVGSGVTGYTF
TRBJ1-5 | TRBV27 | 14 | CASSLGDSNQPQHF
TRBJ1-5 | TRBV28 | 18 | CASSFLLVDSTSNQPQHF
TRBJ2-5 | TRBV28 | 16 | CASSPPSGRDQEIQYF
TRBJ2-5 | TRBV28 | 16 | CASSPPSGRDQETQYF
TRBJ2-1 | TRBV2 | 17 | CASRPTSGRERDNEQFF
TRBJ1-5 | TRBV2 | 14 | CASSHDREVEPQHF
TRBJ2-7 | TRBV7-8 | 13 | CASTPGTSYEQYF
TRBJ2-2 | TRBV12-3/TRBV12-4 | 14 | CASSLGPNTGELFF
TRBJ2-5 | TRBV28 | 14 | CASSFERDQETQYF
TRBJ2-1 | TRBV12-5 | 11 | CASGLSWEQFF
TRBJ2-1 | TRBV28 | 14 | CASSSGQYDNEQFF
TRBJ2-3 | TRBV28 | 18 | CASSPQTLRGTSTDTQYF
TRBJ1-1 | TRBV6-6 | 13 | CASSYSDLVGAFF
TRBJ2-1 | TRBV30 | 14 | CAWRQVSSYNEQFF
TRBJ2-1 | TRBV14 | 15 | CASSLWGTVSGEQFF
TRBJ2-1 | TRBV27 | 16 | CASTPSPAGNYNEQFF